This T cell receptor beta chain was found in a study of neoadjuvant anti-PD-1 for oral cavity cancer. Study summary: Nivolumab at 3 mg/kg was mostly given biweekly, three to four doses, pre-surgery. Patients without progression received a fourth nivolumab dose around day 43, then surgical resection on days 50-56. Findings and limits, study-wide: Higher pretreatment blood Treg/Th17 ratios correlated with higher pretreatment blood and lower post-treatment tumor TCRbeta clonality. PBMC Gini-index clonality exceeded responders' in non-responders post-nivolumab.

Assay: immunoSEQ multiplex PCR; the TCRdb copy retains only in-frame clones and omits some. The sample carries 55,000 to 80,000 clones, about 90% recorded once. A word on this clone: Antigen specificity is unknown.

Regarding time point: after neoadjuvant nivolumab, at surgical resection. V was clipped by 5 bases and J by 0 bases, with 11 bases between them. The CDR3 spans 14 residues. Germline V gene lookup returns CDR1 LNHDA and CDR2 SQIVND (reference sequence). J is TRBJ2-7 and V is TRBV19; perhaps TRBD2 as D (5 bases). The specimen comprised PBMCs, sampled after nivolumab (anti-PD-1) treatment. The clonotype was recovered from a person aged 40-85 years with oral cavity squamous cell carcinoma. The CDR3 here is CASSPSGGSYEQYF. The DNA of the CDR3 is TGTGCCAGTAGTCCCAGCGGAGGCTCCTACGAGCAGTACTTC.